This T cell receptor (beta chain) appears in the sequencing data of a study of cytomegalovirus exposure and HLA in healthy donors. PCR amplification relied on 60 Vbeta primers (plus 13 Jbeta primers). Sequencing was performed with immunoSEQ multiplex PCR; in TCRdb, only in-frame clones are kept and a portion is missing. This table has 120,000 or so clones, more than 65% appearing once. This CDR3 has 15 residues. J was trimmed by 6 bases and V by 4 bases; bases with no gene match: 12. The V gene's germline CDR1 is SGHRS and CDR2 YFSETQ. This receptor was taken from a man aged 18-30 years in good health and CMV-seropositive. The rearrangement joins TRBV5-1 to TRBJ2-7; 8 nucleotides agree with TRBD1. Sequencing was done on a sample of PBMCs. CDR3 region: CASSLMQGAKAEQYF. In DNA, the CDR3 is TGCGCCAGCAGCCTGATGCAGGGGGCAAAAGCCGAGCAGTACTTC.